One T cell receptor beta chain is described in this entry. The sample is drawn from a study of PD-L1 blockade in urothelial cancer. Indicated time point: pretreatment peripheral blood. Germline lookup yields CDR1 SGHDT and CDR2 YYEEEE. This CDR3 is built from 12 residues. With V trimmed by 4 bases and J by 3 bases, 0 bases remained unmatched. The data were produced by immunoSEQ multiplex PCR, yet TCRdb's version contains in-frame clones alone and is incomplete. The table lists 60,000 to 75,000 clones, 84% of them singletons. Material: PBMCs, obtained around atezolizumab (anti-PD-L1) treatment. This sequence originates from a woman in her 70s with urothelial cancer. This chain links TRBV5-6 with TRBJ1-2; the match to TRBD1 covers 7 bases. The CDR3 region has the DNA TGTGCCAGCAGCACAGGGGACTATGGCTACACCTTC. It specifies CASSTGDYGYTF.